This T cell receptor (beta chain) was identified in a study of early T cells in non-severe SARS-CoV-2 infection. Study summary: Chains stayed unpaired after sequencing of bulk RNA from unsorted whole blood.

Each CDR3 protein is one row after TCRdb ran MiXCR on the 5' RACE reads. This sample has roughly 28,000 distinct CDR3 sequences, with roughly 5.4% found just once. This clonotype appeared a few times. A junction boundary mismatches the germline segment, possibly from a read error. Germline V lookup: CDR1 SGHAT, CDR2 FQNNGV. This CDR3 spans 15 amino acids. The receptor's source is an adult who was a healthcare worker with PCR-confirmed SARS-CoV-2 infection or an uninfected control (not recorded which). Sequenced material: whole blood. This chain connects TRBV11-2 to TRBJ2-1, with 7 bases lining up with TRBD2. CDR3: CASSLWASGYNEHWF. The CDR3, as DNA: TGTGCCAGCAGCTTATGGGCTAGCGGTTACAATGAGCATTGGTTC.